A selection of T cell receptor beta chains follows, all from one sample in a study of regulatory T cells in long-lasting Graves disease. A single record per CDR3 protein comes from TCRdb applying MiXCR to the multiplex PCR reads. The sample contains 400,000 to 500,000 distinct CDR3 sequences, around a fifth of which appear only once. The material was peripheral blood mononuclear cells (PBMCs), obtained when the disease was refractory, from a patient treated with antithyroid drugs. These receptor sequences come from a female donor with Graves disease. CDR3s include the opening cysteine and the closing phenylalanine or tryptophan. D genes are given only for firm matches. Size values are once, few and many counts, or a class for expanded clones, and some rows have none.

TRBJ1-2 | TRBV28 | many | - | CASSFGVVYGYTF | TGTGCCAGCAGTTTTGGGGTCGTCTATGGCTACACCTTC
TRBJ2-5 | TRBV27 | many | - | CASRRDQQETQYF | TGTGCCAGCAGGAGAGATCAACAAGAGACCCAGTACTTC
TRBJ1-5 | TRBV27 | many | TRBD1 | CASKRQGKGNQPQHF | TGTGCCAGCAAACGACAGGGAAAGGGCAATCAGCCCCAGCATTTT
TRBJ2-6 | TRBV7-2 | few | - | CASSLAPYSGANVLTF | TGTGCCAGCAGCTTAGCGCCTTACTCTGGGGCCAACGTCCTGACTTTC
TRBJ2-3 | TRBV7-8 | - | TRBD1 | CASSLAQTGTDTQYF | TGTGCCAGCAGCTTAGCCCAGACAGGGACAGATACGCAGTATTTT
TRBJ2-7 | TRBV10-3 | many | TRBD2 | CAIKRTSGPYEQYF | TGTGCCATCAAGCGGACTAGCGGGCCCTACGAGCAGTACTTC
TRBJ2-6 | TRBV5-1 | few | - | CASSLGGEAGANVLTF | TGCGCCAGCAGCTTGGGGGGCGAAGCTGGGGCCAACGTCCTGACTTTC
TRBJ1-2 | TRBV19 | - | - | CASALAGYGYTF | TGTGCCAGTGCTCTCGCGGGCTATGGCTACACCTTC
TRBJ1-2 | TRBV20-1 | many | - | CSASLGESGYTF | TGCAGTGCTTCCCTGGGGGAAAGTGGCTACACCTTC
TRBJ2-6 | TRBV5-1 | few | - | CASSLNRVGGANVLTF | TGCGCCAGCAGCTTAAACAGGGTCGGTGGGGCCAACGTCCTGACTTTC
TRBJ2-1 | TRBV11-2 | few | - | CASSLAPGGDNEQFF | TGTGCCAGCAGCTTGGCCCCGGGGGGCGACAATGAGCAGTTCTTC
TRBJ1-2 | TRBV2 | many | TRBD1 | CASGGTGFFYGYTF | TGTGCCAGCGGTGGGACAGGGTTTTTCTATGGCTACACCTTC
TRBJ2-7 | TRBV5-1 | few | TRBD1 | CASSLGQGGIYEQYF | TGCGCCAGCAGCTTGGGACAGGGGGGAATCTACGAGCAGTACTTC
TRBJ2-3 | TRBV6-1 | - | TRBD2 | CASRPSAGGPQDTQYF | TGTGCCAGCAGGCCTTCAGCGGGGGGTCCCCAAGATACGCAGTATTTT
TRBJ2-3 | TRBV10-2 | few | TRBD2 | CASLREVTRTDTQYF | TGCGCCAGCCTGCGGGAGGTTACTCGCACAGATACGCAGTATTTT
TRBJ1-1 | TRBV4-2 | - | TRBD1 | CASSQDITGGDRNTEAFF | TGTGCCAGCAGCCAAGATATCACAGGGGGCGATCGGAACACTGAAGCTTTCTTT
TRBJ1-1 | TRBV12-3/TRBV12-4 | many | - | CASRFTVNTEAFF | TGTGCCAGCAGATTTACAGTGAACACTGAAGCTTTCTTT
TRBJ2-2 | TRBV3-1 | - | - | CASSQARGAPGELFF | TGTGCCAGCAGCCAAGCCCGGGGGGCCCCCGGGGAGCTGTTTTTT
TRBJ2-1 | TRBV27 | - | TRBD2 | CAISPSGPDNEQFF | TGTGCCATAAGCCCTAGCGGGCCCGACAATGAGCAGTTCTTC
TRBJ2-2 | TRBV12-3/TRBV12-4 | - | - | CASSFDSMNSRELVF | TGTGCCAGCAGCTTCGACAGCATGAACTCCCGGGAGCTGGTTTTT
TRBJ1-1 | TRBV12-3/TRBV12-4 | - | - | CVSSFGQSTEAFF | TGTGTCAGCAGTTTCGGTCAGTCCACTGAAGCTTTCTTT
TRBJ2-7 | TRBV28 | many | TRBD2 | CASSLLASGRSEQYF | TGTGCCAGCAGTTTACTGGCTAGCGGGAGGAGCGAGCAGTACTTC
TRBJ1-5 | TRBV2 | many | TRBD1 | CASSPGTGGRYSNQPQHF | TGTGCCAGCAGCCCCGGGACAGGGGGAAGGTATAGCAATCAGCCCCAGCATTTT
TRBJ1-5 | TRBV20-1 | - | - | CSASGINQPQHF | TGCAGTGCTAGTGGTATCAATCAGCCCCAGCATTTT
TRBJ2-5 | TRBV15 | many | TRBD1 | CATSKDRATETQYF | TGTGCCACCAGCAAGGACAGGGCAACAGAGACCCAGTACTTC
TRBJ2-7 | TRBV3-1 | few | TRBD2 | CASSQSDSGLSYEQYF | TGTGCCAGCAGCCAAAGTGATAGCGGGCTCTCCTACGAGCAGTACTTC
TRBJ1-2 | TRBV3-1 | many | - | CASSPYTDYGYTF | TGTGCCAGCAGCCCTTACACTGACTATGGCTACACCTTC
TRBJ2-6 | TRBV11-2 | many | - | CASSLVGANVLTF | TGTGCCAGCAGCTTAGTTGGGGCCAACGTCCTGACTTTC
TRBJ1-6 | TRBV2 | many | - | CASSGQIQSPLHF | TGTGCCAGCAGTGGACAGATTCAATCACCCCTCCACTTT
TRBJ1-2 | TRBV30 | - | - | CAWSDTGGRYGYTF | TGTGCCTGGAGTGATACAGGTGGCCGCTATGGCTACACCTTC
TRBJ1-2 | TRBV6-1 | many | TRBD1 | CASISGTGRYGYTF | TGTGCCAGCATCTCCGGGACAGGGCGATATGGCTACACCTTC
TRBJ2-3 | TRBV28 | few | TRBD1 | CASRQTDRVSTDTQYF | TGTGCCAGCAGACAAACGGACAGGGTGAGCACAGATACGCAGTATTTT
TRBJ2-7 | TRBV29-1 | - | TRBD1 | CSALGGRGLSYEQYF | TGCAGCGCTCTAGGTGGCAGGGGGCTCTCCTACGAGCAGTACTTC
TRBJ2-7 | TRBV6-5 | many | TRBD1 | CASSYGDRHAYEQYF | TGTGCCAGCAGTTACGGGGACAGGCACGCCTACGAGCAGTACTTC
TRBJ1-6 | TRBV30 | - | - | CAWSVGNSPLHF | TGTGCCTGGAGTGTCGGGAATTCACCCCTCCACTTT
TRBJ2-2 | TRBV28 | many | TRBD2 | CASRTSGRVNTGELFF | TGTGCCAGCAGGACTAGCGGGAGGGTGAACACCGGGGAGCTGTTTTTT
TRBJ2-2 | TRBV5-1 | - | TRBD1 | CASSSSGTGGANTGELFF | TGCGCCAGCAGCTCGTCCGGGACAGGGGGCGCAAACACCGGGGAGCTGTTTTTT
TRBJ1-2 | TRBV28 | - | TRBD1 | CASSAGQAYTYGYTF | TGTGCCAGCAGTGCGGGACAGGCCTATACTTATGGCTACACCTTC
TRBJ1-2 | TRBV9 | - | TRBD1 | CASSVGQGAVGYTF | TGTGCCAGCAGCGTAGGGCAGGGGGCGGTGGGCTACACCTTC
TRBJ2-7 | TRBV27 | - | TRBD2 | CASSRLTSGRAGGEQYF | TGTGCCAGCAGCCGCCTGACTAGCGGGAGGGCTGGGGGCGAGCAGTACTTC
TRBJ1-1 | TRBV25-1 | few | - | CAIRVGTEAFF | TGTGCCATCCGGGTGGGTACTGAAGCTTTCTTT
TRBJ2-5 | TRBV20-1 | - | TRBD2 | CSARAGGTETQYF | TGCAGTGCCAGGGCCGGGGGGACGGAGACCCAGTACTTC
TRBJ2-5 | TRBV6-1 | - | TRBD2 | CASTRLAGVVKTQYF | TGTGCCAGCACCAGACTAGCGGGGGTGGTAAAGACCCAGTACTTC
TRBJ2-1 | TRBV6-5 | many | TRBD1 | CASSYIGTGKNEQFF | TGTGCCAGCAGTTACATCGGGACAGGGAAAAATGAGCAGTTCTTC
TRBJ2-6 | TRBV10-3 | - | - | CAISETSSGANVLTF | TGTGCCATCAGTGAAACGTCCTCTGGGGCCAACGTCCTGACTTTC
TRBJ1-1 | TRBV28 | many | - | CASSQGRFEAFF | TGTGCCAGCAGTCAGGGACGGTTTGAAGCTTTCTTT
TRBJ2-7 | TRBV20-1 | few | - | CSANRESYEQYF | TGCAGTGCTAACCGGGAGTCCTACGAGCAGTACTTC
TRBJ2-5 | TRBV9 | many | - | CASSVDGRVGETQYF | TGTGCCAGCAGCGTAGACGGGAGAGTGGGGGAGACCCAGTACTTC
TRBJ2-5 | TRBV10-3 | many | - | CAISEGETQYF | TGTGCCATCAGTGAGGGGGAGACCCAGTACTTC
TRBJ2-5 | TRBV7-7 | few | TRBD2 | CASSSTGLEETQYF | TGTGCTAGCAGCTCTACAGGACTAGAGGAGACCCAGTACTTC
TRBJ2-3 | TRBV20-1 | many | TRBD1 | CSAPGRRTGTGGTDTQYF | TGCAGTGCTCCCGGGAGACGGACCGGGACAGGGGGCACAGATACGCAGTATTTT
TRBJ1-2 | TRBV28 | many | - | CASSLGGGGYTF | TGTGCCAGCAGTTTGGGGGGGGGTGGCTACACCTTC
TRBJ1-3 | TRBV6-1 | few | - | CASGSWTGNTIYF | TGTGCCAGCGGTAGCTGGACTGGAAACACCATATATTTT
TRBJ2-1 | TRBV18 | - | TRBD2 | CASHTGLAGDYPFF | TGTGCCAGCCATACGGGACTAGCGGGAGATTATCCGTTCTTC
TRBJ2-7 | TRBV7-2 | many | - | CASSPGQVYYEQYF | TGTGCCAGCAGCCCTGGCCAGGTCTACTACGAGCAGTACTTC